The 10 T cell receptor beta chains in this list originate from one sample, sequenced in a study of cytomegalovirus exposure and HLA in healthy donors. Use of 60 Vbeta and 13 Jbeta primers characterized the PCR. Sequencing used immunoSEQ multiplex PCR; TCRdb keeps in-frame clones, though not all of them. The table records 80,000 to 95,000 clones, under 80% of them present only once. Sequencing was performed on PBMCs. These receptors were obtained from a man aged 18 to 30 in good health and CMV-seropositive.

The V and J genes are TRBV28 and TRBJ1-5, with a tentative D call TRBD1 (5 bases). The ends were cut back, 1 base at V and 6 bases at J, with 10 bases in the middle. The CDR3 sequence is 14 residues long. Germline-derived CDR1 and CDR2 are MDHEN and SYDVKM. In DNA form, the CDR3 reads TGTGCCAGCAGTTTATATGGGGCAGGTCAGCCCCAGCATTTT. Encoded protein: CASSLYGAGQPQHF.

CDR3 amino acids: CASSVGSTSPNEQFF. Here the CDR3 DNA reads TGCGCCAGCAGTGTCGGTTCGACTAGCCCTAATGAGCAGTTCTTC. The V gene is TRBV10-1, the J gene TRBJ2-1, with 7 bases aligning to TRBD2. The length of the CDR3 is 15 residues. Germline values: CDR1 WNHNN, CDR2 SYGVQD (reference sequence). V lost 4 bases and J lost 7; bases outside the gene matches: 10.

V and J are TRBV7-2 and TRBJ1-3; weak D call: TRBD1 (5 bases). V lost 1 base and J 2 bases, leaving 6 bases between the germline ends. Germline CDR1 is SGHTA and CDR2 is FQGNSA. This CDR3 is built from 14 residues. As DNA, the CDR3 is TGTGCCAGCAGCTTAGGGGGGGCTGGAAACACCATATATTTT. The encoded protein is CASSLGGAGNTIYF.

V usage is TRBV4-1 and J usage is TRBJ2-2, with a possible D match to TRBD2 (6 bases). CDR1 is MGHRA, CDR2 YSYEKL, per germline. V lost 4 bases to trimming and J lost 9 bases, with 24 bases between them. This CDR3 is built from 17 residues. CDR3 sequence reads: CASSPRRGDSVRRELFF. CDR3 in DNA: TGCGCCAGCAGCCCCAGACGCGGGGACTCAGTTAGACGGGAGCTGTTTTTT.

This chain uses TRBV29-1 with TRBJ2-5; D is unresolved. Germline V lookup: CDR1 SQVTM, CDR2 ANQGSEA. The CDR3 spans 10 residues. The V end was cut by 4 bases, the J end by 5 bases, with 5 bases between. CDR3 coding DNA: TGCAGCGTTGGGCCCGAGACCCAGTACTTC. This translates into CSVGPETQYF. The whole variable domain, remainder taken from reference TRBV29-1 and TRBJ2-5, is SAVISQKPSRDICQRGTSLTIQCQVDSQVTMMFWYRQQPGQSLTLIATANQGSEATYESGFVIDKFPISRPNLTFSTLTVSNMSPEDSSIYLCSVGPETQYFGPGTRLLVL.

This clone was found once. This sequence joins TRBV7-2 and TRBJ2-7; 8 bases align to TRBD1. V was clipped by 2 bases and J by 3 bases; unmatched bases: 6. The length of the CDR3 is 15 residues. Germline V gene data show CDR1 as SGHTA and CDR2 as FQGNSA. CDR3 loop: CASSLIGTGLYEQYF. The CDR3 region has the DNA TGTGCCAGCAGCTTAATCGGGACAGGTCTCTACGAGCAGTACTTC.

The gene calls are TRBV5-1 and TRBJ2-5; D uncertain. This CDR3 has 14 amino acids. The ends were cut back, 3 bases at V and 0 bases at J, with 9 bases in the middle. In germline, CDR1 is SGHRS, CDR2 YFSETQ. The CDR3 nucleotides are TGCGCCAGCAGCTGGTGGGCGTACCAAGAGACCCAGTACTTC. Encoded protein: CASSWWAYQETQYF.

In nucleotides, the CDR3 is TGTGCCAGCAGGGCAGCGGGCCAGAGCCTCAATGAGCAGTTCTTC. Protein sequence: CASRAAGQSLNEQFF. V usage is TRBV6-5 and J usage is TRBJ2-1, with D possibly matching TRBD2 (6 bases). The CDR3 is made up of 15 amino acids. The V gene's germline CDR1 is MNHEY and CDR2 SVGAGI. V was shortened by 6 bases and J by 6 bases, with 18 bases between the two germline ends.

The rearrangement links TRBV29-1 to TRBJ2-1, with 7 nucleotides matching TRBD2. Germline-derived CDR1 and CDR2 are SQVTM and ANQGSEA. With 4 bases clipped from V and 4 bases from J, the junction kept 7 bases outside the gene matches. This CDR3 spans 14 amino acids. The CDR3 coding sequence is TGCAGCGTTGTGGGCGGGAGTCGTTACAATGAGCAGTTCTTC. Translated, it gives CSVVGGSRYNEQFF.

This sequence joins TRBV6-1 and TRBJ1-5; D perhaps matches TRBD1 (6 bases). V shed 6 bases and J shed 5 bases, with 14 bases lying between them. The CDR3 spans 14 residues. In germline, CDR1 is MNHNS, CDR2 SASEGT. DNA of the CDR3: TGTGCCAGCAGGATATTACAGGGAGATCAGCCCCAGCATTTT. Translating it yields CASRILQGDQPQHF.